The 10 T cell receptor beta chains reported below all come from one sample, sequenced in a study of T cell repertoires in cytomegalovirus infection (dated by TCRdb to between 2019 and 2020). The treatment or condition tag for this specimen amounts to: in vitro stimulation with specific CMV peptide epitopes to enrich CMV-specific T cells. TCRdb shows the sequencer as Illumina HiSeq 1500. TCRdb reworked the public reads: Q25 trimming with fastp, MiXCR clone assembly, productive beta chains retained. Each entry is one CDR3 protein sequence, shown with its most common DNA and genes. Present in this sample are 700,000 to 850,000 distinct CDR3 sequences, about 30% of which were seen just once. The ten largest account for 9.5% to 15% of the sample. These receptors have no known antigen. Material: cultured CD8+ T cells from PBMCs, obtained from culture after CMV antigen stimulation. The receptors originated from a human donor in good health (CMV status not recorded). Some clones in this sample may be carry-over from other donors' samples.

The chain joins TRBV7-9 to TRBJ2-6, with D perhaps TRBD2 (5 bases). Trimming cost V 5 bases and J 4 bases, with 12 bases left between them. CDR1 is SEHNR, CDR2 FQNEAQ, per germline (reference sequence). The CDR3 is 15 amino acids. As DNA, the CDR3 is TGTGCCAGCAGCGGCACGGGGATGGGGGCCAACGTCCTGACTTTC. Translating gives CASSGTGMGANVLTF.

The table lists this clonotype with a count of one. In DNA, the CDR3 is TGTGCCAGCAGTTGGTTGAGCGGGGGGGGCACAGATACGCAGTATTTT. This encodes CASSWLSGGGTDTQYF. J is TRBJ2-3 and V is TRBV27, with 10 nucleotides matching TRBD2. Per the germline V gene, CDR1 is MNHEY and CDR2 is SMNVEV (reference sequence). The CDR3 runs 16 residues. V trimming: 4 bases; J trimming: 1 base; junction bases outside the gene matches: 5.

The V gene is TRBV19, the J gene TRBJ2-2; 9 nucleotides align to TRBD2. The CDR3 runs 16 residues. Trimming removed 5 bases from V and 3 bases from J; junction bases left unmatched: 7. Looked up from germline, CDR1 is LNHDA and CDR2 is SQIVND (reference sequence). The CDR3, as DNA: TGTGCCAGTAGTGCTTCCGGGACTAGCTACACCGGGGAGCTGTTTTTT. It yields the protein CASSASGTSYTGELFF.

This clonotype was picked up a small number of times. The V call is TRBV12-3 or TRBV12-4, the J call TRBJ2-7; tentatively, D is TRBD1 (5 bases). The CDR3 sequence is 13 residues long. V was pared by 5 bases and J by 8 bases, with 16 bases between. The CDR3: CASSPEQATQQYF. The DNA of the CDR3 is TGTGCCAGCAGTCCGGAACAGGCGACGCAGCAGTACTTC.

This sequence joins TRBV12-3 or TRBV12-4 and TRBJ1-1, with D maybe TRBD1 (5 bases). Trimming took off 7 bases at V and 10 bases at J, with 22 bases between the two ends. This CDR3 region has 14 residues. The CDR3 spells CASISGTGGVGAFF. The CDR3, as DNA: TGTGCCAGCATTTCCGGGACTGGGGGGGTTGGAGCTTTCTTT.

The chain joins TRBV12-3 or TRBV12-4 to TRBJ1-2; D may be TRBD1 (5 bases). The CDR3 consists of 13 residues. Trimming shortened V by 7 bases and J by 7 bases, and 16 bases separated the two germline ends. The CDR3 here is CASIAQGLGGYTF. In DNA, the CDR3 is TGTGCCAGCATAGCGCAGGGACTGGGTGGCTACACCTTC.

This clonotype was seen a handful of times. V usage is TRBV24-1 and J usage is TRBJ1-2; maybe TRBD1 (5 bases). Looked up from germline, CDR1 is KGHDR and CDR2 is SFDVKD. V lost 1 base and J 8 bases, leaving 7 bases between the germline ends. This CDR3 comprises 12 residues. As DNA, the CDR3 is TGTGCCACCAGTGATTTTCAGGGAGGCTACACCTTC. Amino acids: CATSDFQGGYTF.

The chain couples TRBV6-5 to TRBJ2-1; D is unclear. The CDR3 spans 13 residues. The germline CDR1 and CDR2 sequences are MNHEY and SVGAGI. V gave up 5 bases and J gave up 6 bases, with 11 bases separating them. The CDR3 DNA is TGTGCCAGCAGTCCCCTATTCGGCAATGAGCAGTTCTTC. Residues: CASSPLFGNEQFF.

This clonotype showed up just a few times. The chain combines TRBV6-5 with TRBJ2-7; D is perhaps TRBD1 (6 bases). Trimming stripped 10 bases from V and 0 bases from J, with 13 bases between. CDR3 size: 13 residues. Germline-derived CDR1 and CDR2 are MNHEY and SVGAGI. CDR3 nucleotides: TGTGCCACCCGAGACAGGAGCTCCTACGAGCAGTACTTC. It is translated as CATRDRSSYEQYF.

The V gene is TRBV7-9, the J gene TRBJ1-6; the D gene is possibly TRBD1 (5 bases). Germline V gene sequence: CDR1 SEHNR, CDR2 FQNEAQ (reference sequence). V lost 5 bases, J lost 6 bases, and 11 bases lay in between. There are 14 residues in the CDR3. The CDR3 bases are TGTGCCAGCAGCGTCGACAGCATTAATTCACCCCTCCACTTT. Translating it yields CASSVDSINSPLHF.